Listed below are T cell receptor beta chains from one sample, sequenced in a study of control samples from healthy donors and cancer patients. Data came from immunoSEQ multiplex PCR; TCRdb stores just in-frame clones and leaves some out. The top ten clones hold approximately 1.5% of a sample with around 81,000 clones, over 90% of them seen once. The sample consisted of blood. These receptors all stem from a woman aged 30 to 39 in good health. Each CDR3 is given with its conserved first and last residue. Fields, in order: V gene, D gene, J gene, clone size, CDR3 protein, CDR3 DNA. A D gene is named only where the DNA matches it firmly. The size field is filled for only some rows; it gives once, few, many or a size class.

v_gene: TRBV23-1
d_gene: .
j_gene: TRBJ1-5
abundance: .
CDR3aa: CASSDSGLGQPQHF
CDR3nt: TGCGCCAGCAGTGATTCAGGTTTGGGTCAGCCCCAGCATTTT

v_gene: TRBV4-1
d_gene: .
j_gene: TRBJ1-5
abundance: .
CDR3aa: CASSSQLANQPQHF
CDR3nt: TGCGCCAGCAGCTCTCAGCTAGCCAATCAGCCCCAGCATTTT

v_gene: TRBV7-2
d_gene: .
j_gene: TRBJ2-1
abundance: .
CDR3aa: CASSPSLGSSEQFF
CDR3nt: TGTGCCAGCAGCCCTAGTCTGGGGTCGAGTGAGCAGTTCTTC

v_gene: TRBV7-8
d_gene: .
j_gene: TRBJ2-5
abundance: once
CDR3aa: CASSLVVETQYF
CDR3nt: TGTGCCAGCAGCTTAGTCGTGGAGACCCAGTACTTC

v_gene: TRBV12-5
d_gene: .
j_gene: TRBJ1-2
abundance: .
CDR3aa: CASGLVLRGASHYGYTF
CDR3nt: TGTGCTAGTGGTTTGGTACTTAGAGGAGCGTCCCACTATGGCTACACCTTC

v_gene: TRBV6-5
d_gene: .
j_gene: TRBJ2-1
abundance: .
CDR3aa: CASSWGLSYNEQFF
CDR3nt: TGTGCCAGCAGTTGGGGTCTCTCCTACAATGAGCAGTTCTTC

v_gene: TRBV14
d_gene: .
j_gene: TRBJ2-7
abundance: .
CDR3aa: CASSQDQGESYEQYF
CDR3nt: TGTGCCAGCAGCCAAGATCAGGGCGAGTCCTACGAGCAGTACTTC

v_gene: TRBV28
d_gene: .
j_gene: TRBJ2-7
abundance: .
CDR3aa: CASSLYRGSYEQYF
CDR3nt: TGTGCCAGCAGTTTATATAGAGGATCCTACGAGCAGTACTTC

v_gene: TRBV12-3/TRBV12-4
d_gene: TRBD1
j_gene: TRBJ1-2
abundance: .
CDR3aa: CASSLRTGYGYTF
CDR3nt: TGTGCCAGCAGTTTGAGGACAGGGTATGGCTACACCTTC

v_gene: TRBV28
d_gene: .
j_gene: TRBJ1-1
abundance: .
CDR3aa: CASSPGTMKTEAFF
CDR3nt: TGTGCCAGCAGTCCCGGGACTATGAAGACTGAAGCTTTCTTT

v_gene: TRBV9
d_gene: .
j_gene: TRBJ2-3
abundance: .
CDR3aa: CASSVNRADTQYF
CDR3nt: TGTGCCAGCAGCGTAAATCGGGCAGATACGCAGTATTTT

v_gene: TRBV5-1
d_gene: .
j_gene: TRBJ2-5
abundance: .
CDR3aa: CASRLLEEETQYF
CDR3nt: TGCGCCAGCAGATTACTAGAGGAAGAGACCCAGTACTTC

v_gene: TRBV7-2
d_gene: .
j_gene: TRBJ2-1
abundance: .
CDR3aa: CASRRDQNEQFF
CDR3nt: TGTGCCAGCAGACGGGACCAAAATGAGCAGTTCTTC

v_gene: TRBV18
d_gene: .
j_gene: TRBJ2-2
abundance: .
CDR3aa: CASSPPGTRDIGELFF
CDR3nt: TGTGCCAGCTCACCACCCGGGACGAGGGATATCGGGGAGCTGTTTTTT

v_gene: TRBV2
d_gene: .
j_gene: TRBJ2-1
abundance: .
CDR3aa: CASYGGSTYNEQFF
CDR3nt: TGTGCCAGCTATGGAGGCTCTACCTACAATGAGCAGTTCTTC

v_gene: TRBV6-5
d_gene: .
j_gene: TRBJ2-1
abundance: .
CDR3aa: CASTDSADSYNEQFF
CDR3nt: TGTGCCAGCACCGACTCGGCGGATTCCTACAATGAGCAGTTCTTC

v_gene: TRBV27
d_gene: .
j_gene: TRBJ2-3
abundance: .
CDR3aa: CASSLLMWVPTDTQYF
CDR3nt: TGTGCCAGCAGTTTATTGATGTGGGTACCCACAGATACGCAGTATTTT

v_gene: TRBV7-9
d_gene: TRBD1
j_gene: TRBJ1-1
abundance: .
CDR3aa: CASGQGAQTEAFF
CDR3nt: TGTGCCAGCGGGCAGGGGGCGCAAACTGAAGCTTTCTTT

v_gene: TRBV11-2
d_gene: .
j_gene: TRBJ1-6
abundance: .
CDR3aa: CASSLEGYTPLHF
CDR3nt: TGTGCCAGCAGCTTAGAAGGATACACACCCCTCCACTTT

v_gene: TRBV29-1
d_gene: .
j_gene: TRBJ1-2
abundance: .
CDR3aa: CSVVGGNYGYTF
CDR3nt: TGCAGCGTTGTCGGAGGTAACTATGGCTACACCTTC

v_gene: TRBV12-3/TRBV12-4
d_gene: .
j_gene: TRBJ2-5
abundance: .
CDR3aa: CASSIGQKETQYF
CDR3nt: TGTGCCAGCAGTATCGGACAGAAAGAGACCCAGTACTTC

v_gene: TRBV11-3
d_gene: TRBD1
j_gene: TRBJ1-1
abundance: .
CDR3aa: CASSLYPQGSVNTEAFF
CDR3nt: TGTGCCAGCAGCTTATACCCACAGGGGTCTGTGAACACTGAAGCTTTCTTT

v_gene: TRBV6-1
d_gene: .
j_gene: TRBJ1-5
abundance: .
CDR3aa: CASSERAEGGGQPQHF
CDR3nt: TGTGCCAGCAGTGAAAGGGCGGAGGGGGGCGGTCAGCCCCAGCATTTT

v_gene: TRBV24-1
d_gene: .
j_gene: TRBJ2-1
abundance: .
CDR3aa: CATSRTFLGEQFF
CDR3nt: TGTGCCACCAGTAGGACATTCCTAGGCGAGCAGTTCTTC

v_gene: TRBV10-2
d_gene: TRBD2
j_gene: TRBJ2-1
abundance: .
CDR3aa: CASQTSHEQFF
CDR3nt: TGCGCCAGCCAGACTAGCCATGAGCAGTTCTTC

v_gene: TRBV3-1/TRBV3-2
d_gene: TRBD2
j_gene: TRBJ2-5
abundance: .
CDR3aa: CASRGLAGWETQYF
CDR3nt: TGTGCCAGCCGCGGACTAGCGGGATGGGAGACCCAGTACTTC

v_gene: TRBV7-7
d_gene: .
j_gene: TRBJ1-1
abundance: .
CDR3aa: CASSTNPYTEAFF
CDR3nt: TGTGCTAGCAGCACAAACCCTTACACTGAAGCTTTCTTT

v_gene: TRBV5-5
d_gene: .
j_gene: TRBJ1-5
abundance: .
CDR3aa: CASSSGGNQPQHF
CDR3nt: TGTGCCAGCAGCTCAGGCGGCAATCAGCCCCAGCATTTT

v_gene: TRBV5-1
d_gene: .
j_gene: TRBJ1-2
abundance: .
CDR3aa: CASSLVPGAGGYTF
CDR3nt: TGCGCCAGCAGCTTGGTTCCAGGGGCGGGTGGCTACACCTTC

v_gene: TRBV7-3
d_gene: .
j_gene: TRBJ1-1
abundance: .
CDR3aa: CASSCRQPQDTEAFF
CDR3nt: TGTGCCAGCAGCTGCCGACAGCCCCAGGACACTGAAGCTTTCTTT

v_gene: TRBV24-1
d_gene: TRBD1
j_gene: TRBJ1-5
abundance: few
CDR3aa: CATSGRQGSQPQHF
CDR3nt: TGTGCCACCAGTGGCCGACAGGGATCTCAGCCCCAGCATTTT

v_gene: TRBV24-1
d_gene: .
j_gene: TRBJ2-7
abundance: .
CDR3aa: CATSAGSYEQYF
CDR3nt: TGTGCCACCAGTGCCGGCTCCTACGAGCAGTACTTC

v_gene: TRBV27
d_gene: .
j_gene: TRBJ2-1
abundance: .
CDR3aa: CASSLDTGSQFF
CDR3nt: TGTGCCAGCAGTTTGGATACCGGATCGCAGTTCTTC

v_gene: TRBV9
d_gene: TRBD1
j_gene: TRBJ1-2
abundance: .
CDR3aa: CASSVGDSNYGYTF
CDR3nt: TGTGCCAGCAGCGTAGGGGACAGCAACTATGGCTACACCTTC

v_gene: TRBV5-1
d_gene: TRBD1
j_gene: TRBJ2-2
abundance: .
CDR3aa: CASSLGDRDTGELFF
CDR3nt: TGCGCCAGCAGCTTGGGGGACAGGGACACCGGGGAGCTGTTTTTT

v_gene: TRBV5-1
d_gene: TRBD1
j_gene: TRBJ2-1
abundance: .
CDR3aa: CASSPGQGPYNEQFF
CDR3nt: TGCGCCAGCAGCCCTGGACAGGGGCCCTACAATGAGCAGTTCTTC

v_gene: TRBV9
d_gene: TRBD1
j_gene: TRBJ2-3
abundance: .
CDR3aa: CASSPEPGTGVADTQYF
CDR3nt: TGTGCCAGCAGCCCAGAGCCCGGGACAGGGGTGGCAGATACGCAGTATTTT

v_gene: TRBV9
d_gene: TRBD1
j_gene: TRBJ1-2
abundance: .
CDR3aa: CASSVWTGTDYGYTF
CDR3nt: TGTGCCAGCAGCGTGTGGACAGGGACGGACTATGGCTACACCTTC

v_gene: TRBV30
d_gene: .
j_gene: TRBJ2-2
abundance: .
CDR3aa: CAWRRGGNTGELFF
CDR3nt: TGTGCCTGGAGGAGGGGGGGCAACACCGGGGAGCTGTTTTTT